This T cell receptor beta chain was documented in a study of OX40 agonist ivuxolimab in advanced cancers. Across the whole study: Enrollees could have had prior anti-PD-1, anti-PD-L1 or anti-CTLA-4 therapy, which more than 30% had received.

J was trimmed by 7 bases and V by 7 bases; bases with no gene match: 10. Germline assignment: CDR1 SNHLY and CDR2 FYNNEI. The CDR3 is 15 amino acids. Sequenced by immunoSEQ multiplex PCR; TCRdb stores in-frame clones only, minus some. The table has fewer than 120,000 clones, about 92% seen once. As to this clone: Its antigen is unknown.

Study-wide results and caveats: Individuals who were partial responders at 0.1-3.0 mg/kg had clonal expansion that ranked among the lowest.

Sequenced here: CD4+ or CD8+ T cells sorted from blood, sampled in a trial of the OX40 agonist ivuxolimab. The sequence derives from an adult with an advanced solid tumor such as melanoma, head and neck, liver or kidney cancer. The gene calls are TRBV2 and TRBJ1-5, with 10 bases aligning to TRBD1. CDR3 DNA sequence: TGTGCCAGCATGATGGGGACAGGGGCGAAGCAGCCCCAGCATTTT. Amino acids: CASMMGTGAKQPQHF.